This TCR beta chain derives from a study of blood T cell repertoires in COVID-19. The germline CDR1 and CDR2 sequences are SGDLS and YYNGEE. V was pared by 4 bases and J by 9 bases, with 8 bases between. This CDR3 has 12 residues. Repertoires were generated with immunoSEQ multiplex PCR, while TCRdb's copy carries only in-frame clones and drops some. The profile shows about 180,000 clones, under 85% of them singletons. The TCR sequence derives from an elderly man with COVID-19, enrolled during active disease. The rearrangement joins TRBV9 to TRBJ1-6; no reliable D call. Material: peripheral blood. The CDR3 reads CASSLGLSPLHF. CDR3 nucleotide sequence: TGTGCCAGCAGCCTGGGCCTTTCACCCCTCCACTTT.